This TCR beta chain was found in a study of cytomegalovirus exposure and HLA in healthy donors. The study ran its PCR with 60 Vbeta and 13 Jbeta primers. Repertoires were generated with immunoSEQ multiplex PCR, while TCRdb's copy carries only in-frame clones and drops some. The table includes over 130,000 clones, over 80% detected once. After removal of 2 bases from V and 3 bases from J, the junction contained 5 bases not matched to a gene. Looked up from germline, CDR1 is MNHEY and CDR2 is SMNVEV (reference sequence). The CDR3 totals 15 residues. The sequenced material came from PBMCs. This clonotype was sampled from a female donor in good health and CMV-seronegative. V and J are TRBV27 and TRBJ2-3, with 7 bases that match TRBD1. The CDR3 spells CASSLAGGVTDTQYF. In nucleotides, the CDR3 is TGTGCCAGCAGTTTAGCAGGGGGTGTGACAGATACGCAGTATTTT.